This TCR beta chain was captured in a study of OX40 agonist ivuxolimab in advanced cancers. The repertoire was sequenced with immunoSEQ multiplex PCR; TCRdb's copy has only in-frame clones and lacks some. The repertoire holds around 33,000 clones, 92% seen once, with 4% to 4.5% in the top ten. Peripheral blood came from all dose cohorts at three timepoints. The material sequenced was CD4+ or CD8+ T cells sorted from blood, taken in a trial of the OX40 agonist ivuxolimab. This receptor was identified in an adult with an advanced solid tumor such as melanoma, head and neck, liver or kidney cancer.

CDR3 DNA sequence: TGCGCCAGCAGCACCACAGGGGGCGGCGAGCAGTACTTC. It codes for CASSTTGGGEQYF. The chain carries TRBV10-1 and TRBJ2-7; TRBD1 matches 9 bases. Germline V gene sequence: CDR1 WNHNN, CDR2 SYGVQD (reference sequence). After removal of 6 bases from V and 6 bases from J, the junction contained 6 bases not matched to a gene. The CDR3 is made up of 13 amino acids.